The 17 T cell receptor beta chains reported below all come from one sample, sequenced in a study of blood T cell repertoires in COVID-19. Profiled with immunoSEQ multiplex PCR; TCRdb holds only in-frame clones, not every one. The sample shows roughly 190,000 clones, more than 70% of them seen only once. Sequencing used peripheral blood. The receptors here all came from a human donor in a cohort sampled during active COVID-19.

The V and J genes are TRBV4-3 and TRBJ2-3; no reliable D call. V shed 4 bases and J shed 2 bases, with 7 bases lying between them. The germline CDR1 and CDR2 sequences are LGHNA and YSLEER. The CDR3 is 13 residues long. The CDR3 DNA reads TGCGCCAGCAGCCTCACTACCACAGATACGCAGTATTTT. Amino acid sequence: CASSLTTTDTQYF.

The J gene is TRBJ2-3, the V gene TRBV30; D is possibly TRBD1 (7 bases). The V end lost 2 bases, the J end lost 6 bases, and 21 bases lay between the germline ends. The CDR3 extends over 16 amino acids. Per the germline V gene, CDR1 is GTSNPN and CDR2 is SVGIG (reference sequence). The CDR3 sequence is CAWSFGGTALGDTQYF. As DNA, the CDR3 is TGTGCCTGGAGTTTTGGGGGGACAGCATTAGGTGATACGCAGTATTTT.

This chain uses TRBV5-1 with TRBJ2-3, with 13 bases identical to TRBD2. Per the germline V gene, CDR1 is SGHRS and CDR2 is YFSETQ. The CDR3 consists of 16 residues. Trimming cost V 3 bases and J 2 bases; bases outside gene matches: 3. The CDR3 sequence: CASSWGTSGTTDTQYF. In nucleotides, the CDR3 is TGCGCCAGCAGCTGGGGGACTAGCGGGACCACAGATACGCAGTATTTT.

This sequence joins TRBV7-7 and TRBJ2-1; 8 bases are shared with TRBD2. The CDR3 loop spans 16 amino acids. Germline V gives CDR1 SSHAT, CDR2 FNYEAQ (reference sequence). Trimming at V came to 2 bases and at J to 4 bases, leaving 7 bases not matched to a gene. The CDR3 loop reads CASSLSSLAVYNEQFF. CDR3 nucleotides: TGTGCCAGCAGCTTATCGTCACTAGCGGTTTACAATGAGCAGTTCTTC.

In regard to this clone: The sample contains more than one DNA sequence encoding this CDR3. The chain couples TRBV27 to TRBJ1-2; the D is unclear. CDR1 is MNHEY, CDR2 SMNVEV, per germline (reference sequence). CDR3 length equals 14 residues. Deletions cut 5 bases from V and 3 bases from J, with 13 bases between. CDR3 sequence (DNA): TGTGCCAGCAGTCCGAACCGAGTTGACTATGGCTACACCTTC. Translation: CASSPNRVDYGYTF.

The chain carries TRBV29-1 and TRBJ2-1; 7 positions agree with TRBD2. V trimming: 7 bases; J trimming: 4 bases; junction bases outside the gene matches: 10. The CDR3 runs 14 residues. CDR1 SQVTM and CDR2 ANQGSEA come from the germline V gene. The CDR3 bases are TGCAGCGGTTCTAGCGGTGGGGGTTACAATGAGCAGTTCTTC. It is translated as CSGSSGGGYNEQFF.

The V call is TRBV6-2 or TRBV6-3, the J call TRBJ2-1; D is ambiguous. The CDR3 runs to 11 residues. Germline lookup yields CDR1 MNHEY and CDR2 SVGEGT. Trimming removed 5 bases from V and 10 bases from J, with 9 bases in between. CDR3 residues: CASSQYEEQFF. For the CDR3, the DNA is TGTGCCAGCAGTCAATACGAGGAGCAGTTCTTC.

The table lists this clone with a count of one. The chain is built from TRBV29-1 and TRBJ1-2, with TRBD1 matching over 9 bases. Looked up from germline, CDR1 is SQVTM and CDR2 is ANQGSEA. CDR3 length: 12 residues. V shed 7 bases and J 8 bases; nucleotides not matched to a gene: 8. The CDR3 DNA follows: TGCAGCGACGGGACAGGGACAGCGGGCTACACCTTC. As protein: CSDGTGTAGYTF.

CDR3 amino acids: CASRLPGTEAFF. The DNA for the CDR3 is TGTGCCAGCCGTCTCCCGGGCACTGAAGCTTTCTTT. This chain uses TRBV2 with TRBJ1-1; no clear D. The V gene lost 8 bases and the J gene lost 4 bases, with 11 bases spanning the gap. The CDR3 covers 12 residues. Germline lookup yields CDR1 SNHLY and CDR2 FYNNEI.

This sequence joins TRBV7-2 and TRBJ2-2; D might be TRBD1 (7 bases). CDR3 length: 14 residues. The V and J ends lost 8 bases and 0 bases respectively, with 10 bases between them. CDR1 and CDR2 (germline): SGHTA, FQGNSA. DNA for the CDR3: TGTGCCAGCGCGGGACAGACGAACACCGGGGAGCTGTTTTTT. Amino acid sequence: CASAGQTNTGELFF.

The V call is TRBV15, the J call TRBJ2-5; TRBD1 matches 8 bases. The germline CDR1 and CDR2 sequences are LNHNV and YYDKDF (reference sequence). Losses at the gene ends were 0 bases for V and 4 bases for J; bases not matched to a gene: 7. This CDR3 comprises 16 residues. The CDR3 coding sequence is TGTGCCACCAGCAGAGATAGGCCCGACAGGGGAGAGACCCAGTACTTC. Amino acids: CATSRDRPDRGETQYF.

This clone was picked up one time. The rearrangement links TRBV5-5 to TRBJ2-7; a weak D match, TRBD2 (6 bases). V lost 1 base, J lost 2 bases, and 13 bases lay in between. The V gene's germline CDR1 is SGHKS and CDR2 YYEKEE (reference sequence). CDR3 size: 15 residues. CDR3 sequence reads: CASSLTSRGTYEQYF. CDR3 coding DNA: TGTGCCAGCAGCTTGACGTCCCGGGGGACCTACGAGCAGTACTTC.

Here the CDR3 reads CSVEDQGRVLTEAFF. The CDR3 nucleotides are TGCAGCGTTGAAGATCAAGGTCGGGTCCTCACTGAAGCTTTCTTT. The chain combines TRBV29-1 with TRBJ1-1, with unresolved D. Germline lookup yields CDR1 SQVTM and CDR2 ANQGSEA. The CDR3 sequence is 15 residues long. The germline V and J ends were trimmed by 0 bases and 4 bases, with 15 bases remaining between them.

The rearrangement uses TRBV5-6 and TRBJ1-1; 7 nucleotides align to TRBD1. V trimming: 4 bases; J trimming: 9 bases; junction bases outside the gene matches: 12. The CDR3 loop spans 14 amino acids. Germline V gene lookup returns CDR1 SGHDT and CDR2 YYEEEE. CDR3 in DNA: TGTGCCAGCAGCGCGCGAACAGGGGTGGGGAAAGCTTTCTTT. It translates to CASSARTGVGKAFF.

The chain has TRBV7-2 and TRBJ1-1; TRBD1 might be the D (5 bases). V was cut by 1 base and J by 1 base, with 10 bases left in between. The CDR3 sequence is 15 residues long. CDR1 is SGHTA and CDR2 is FQGNSA in the germline V gene. The CDR3 sequence: CASSLEPGKNTEAFF. The CDR3 DNA sequence: TGTGCCAGCAGCTTAGAGCCAGGGAAGAACACTGAAGCTTTCTTT.

The J gene is TRBJ1-5, the V gene TRBV2; TRBD1 aligns across 8 bases. J gave up 3 bases and V 4 bases, and 2 bases lay outside the gene matches. This CDR3 spans 14 amino acids. Germline V gives CDR1 SNHLY, CDR2 FYNNEI. In nucleotides, the CDR3 is TGTGCCAGCAGTGGGACAGGGCCCAATCAGCCCCAGCATTTT. It codes for CASSGTGPNQPQHF.

CDR3 amino acids: CASSDFRLAPNQPQHF. The CDR3 bases are TGCGCCAGCAGTGATTTCAGATTGGCACCCAATCAGCCCCAGCATTTT. The chain uses TRBV10-2 and TRBJ1-5; D gene ambiguous. The CDR3 spans 16 residues. CDR1 is WSHSY and CDR2 is SAAADI in the germline V gene. V lost 3 bases, J lost 3 bases, and 15 bases lay in between.